This T cell receptor (beta chain) is from a study of blood T cell repertoires in COVID-19 (TCRdb year 2020). Notes on the research overall: Samples covering the acute and convalescent phases of COVID-19 were provided by collaborators in the United States, Italy and Spain. The material from the prospective study consisted of cDNA or gDNA derived from T cells, B-cell-depleted T cells, or PBMCs. Deeply sampled blood TCRbeta repertoires from subjects exposed to, actively infected with, or recovered from COVID-19 were included in the dataset. The repertoires were released in a freely available public database intended as a resource for research on the immune response to SARS-CoV-2. The samples were drawn from the first 160 participants of the ongoing ImmuneRACE study and from 950 to 1,500 subjects provided by 6 global collaborators. The sample metadata nearly always contained a de-identified subject ID, COVID-19 status, age in years and sex. HLA class I and class II types, where available, came from metadata supplied by the sample provider rather than from assay-based typing. Summary of the overall study and its limitations: The amount of clinical and demographic metadata varied by source and participant and was provided uncurated.

Trimming removed 0 bases from V and 4 bases from J, leaving 7 bases between the germline ends. CDR1 and CDR2 are read off the germline V gene as SGHRS and YFSETQ. The cysteine opens and the phenylalanine closes a CDR3 of 13 amino acids. This entry keeps only the CDR3 DNA: 39 bases, framed from base 1. The collaborating institutions used their own protocols to collect whole blood in K2EDTA tubes. For TCRbeta analysis, collaborators shipped samples as frozen whole blood, isolated PBMCs, or DNA extracted from either of those sample types. As concerns this clone: What antigen it recognizes has not been identified. No much larger clonotype is one base removed from it; base qualities were not supplied.

TCRbeta CDR3 regions were amplified from genomic DNA using the immunoSEQ Assay, a bias-controlled multiplex PCR. The study's own analysis went as follows. The number of nucleated cells in each sample was estimated by amplification of reference gene primers within the assay. Sequence reads were collapsed and filtered to measure the absolute abundance of every unique TCRbeta CDR3 rearrangement. For each sample, productive Simpson clonality was calculated by taking the square root of Simpson's diversity index across productive rearrangements. As stored in TCRdb, this immuneACCESS dataset retains in-frame rearrangements with V and J assigned. A fraction of the clones does not appear; measured against another copy, unresolved V genes explain less than half of the discrepancy, and the remainder lacks a known reason. V and J calls and clone size are given by that table; D and trimming were obtained from the DNA. The sample contains 80,000 or so clones, about 83% of them found a single time. The ten top clones hold approximately 10% of the sample.

Recombination linked TRBV5-1 to TRBJ1-1; a confident D gene designation cannot be given. The sequenced sample consisted of peripheral blood. This sequence originates from a human donor in a cohort sampled during active COVID-19. The DNA reads TGCGCCAGCAGCTTGGCCGAGGGCACTGAAGCTTTCTTT. Translated, this gives CASSLAEGTEAFF. Reference TRBV5-1 and TRBJ1-1 proteins supply the regions before and after the CDR3; the full variable domain is: KAGVTQTPRYLIKTRGQQVTLSCSPISGHRSVSWYQQTPGQGLQFLFEYFSETQRNKGNFPGRFSGRQFSNSRSEMNVSTLELGDSALYLCASSLAEGTEAFFGQGTRLTVV.